The T cell receptor beta chain under discussion was sequenced for a study of T-cell memory formation after mild COVID-19. TCRdb itself ran the 5' RACE reads through MiXCR, one entry per CDR3 protein. Seen here are approximately 260,000 distinct CDR3 sequences, roughly 15% observed once, and the top ten hold about a fifth. V was clipped by 2 bases and J by 0 bases; unmatched bases: 3. The CDR3 length is 17 residues. Germline V lookup: CDR1 SGHTA, CDR2 FQGTGA. J is TRBJ2-2 and V is TRBV7-3; TRBD2 matches 10 bases. The sequenced sample was PBMCs or a T cell subset sorted from them (not recorded which). The TCR comes from a young man who had mild COVID-19 (a few samples of this study predate the infection). Cell type and time point are not known. The CDR3 nucleotides are TGTGCCAGCAGCTTATCCCTAGCGGGGGCGAACACCGGGGAGCTGTTTTTT. Translated: CASSLSLAGANTGELFF.